This T cell receptor (beta chain) appears in the sequencing data of a study of cytomegalovirus exposure and HLA in healthy donors. Study information: In a later analysis, it was reported that the roughly 120 validation repertoires had been produced on the same platform as the 600 to 850 repertoires belonging to the first cohort. Notes on the study in general: According to a later analysis, TCR clusters from the first cohort tended to co-occur in the approximately 120 validation repertoires. Confirmation was obtained in vitro that a few CMV-associated chains are specific for CMV antigens. It was reportedly the case that the classifier diagnosed cytomegalovirus status with high specificity and sensitivity.

The ends lost 6 bases at V and 14 bases at J; junction bases unmatched: 7. The CDR3 has 12 amino acids. Germline CDR1 and CDR2: ENHRY and SYGVKD. Here immunoSEQ multiplex PCR was the method, and the copy in TCRdb shows in-frame clones only, minus some. The table lists 200,000 to 250,000 clones, over 80% of them singletons. About this clone: Its antigen remains unknown.

The receptor was derived from a woman aged 18-29 years in good health and CMV-seronegative. Sequenced: PBMCs. The chain uses TRBV10-3 and TRBJ2-1; TRBD2 agrees at 10 bases. The CDR3 region is CAISGTSDGEFF. CDR3 nucleotides: TGTGCCATCAGCGGGACTAGCGATGGTGAGTTCTTC.